These 6 T cell receptor beta chains were all obtained from the same sample, sequenced in a study of beta chain features in type 1 diabetes. Broader study findings: Shortening that was moderate but significant affected the TCRB CDR3s of Type 1 diabetes patients in all four CD4+ subsets.

Their cognate antigens are unknown. Of the isolated RNA, all was reverse transcribed, and so the sequenced material was expressed TCRB transcripts. Sequencing was performed with immunoSEQ multiplex PCR; in TCRdb, only in-frame clones are kept and a portion is missing. The sample consists of 640,000 or so clones, about 14% of them appearing once. The material sequenced was naive CD4+ T cells from blood. These TCRs come from a man younger than 30 with type 1 diabetes.

Notes on this clone: The sample has other DNA sequences that encode this CDR3 too. The chain recombines TRBV5-1 with TRBJ2-1; TRBD1 agrees at 7 bases. V trimming: 1 base; J trimming: 8 bases; junction bases outside the gene matches: 0. Per the germline V gene, CDR1 is SGHRS and CDR2 is YFSETQ. The CDR3 sequence is 12 residues long. CDR3 sequence: CASSLTGDEQFF. In DNA, the CDR3 is TGCGCCAGCAGCTTGACAGGGGATGAGCAGTTCTTC.

The gene calls are TRBV30 and TRBJ2-3; D perhaps matches TRBD2 (6 bases). CDR3 size: 16 residues. Per germline, CDR1 GTSNPN and CDR2 SVGIG (reference sequence). V was pared by 2 bases and J by 0 bases, with 15 bases between. The CDR3 loop is CAWSRYLSGSTDTQYF. CDR3 DNA: TGTGCCTGGAGTAGGTACCTCAGCGGGAGCACAGATACGCAGTATTTT.

On this clone itself: This specimen includes other DNA sequences encoding the same CDR3. This sequence joins TRBV29-1 and TRBJ2-7, with D perhaps TRBD2 (7 bases). Germline V gene sequence: CDR1 SQVTM, CDR2 ANQGSEA. The CDR3 sequence is 13 residues long. Trimming pared 4 bases from V and 4 bases from J, leaving 14 bases between. This CDR3 reads CSVGAGGPYEQYF. CDR3 bases: TGCAGCGTTGGGGCCGGGGGGCCTTACGAGCAGTACTTC.

The chain recombines TRBV7-2 with TRBJ1-1; D gene uncertain. The V gene's germline CDR1 is SGHTA and CDR2 FQGNSA. The CDR3 length is 15 residues. The V gene lost 4 bases and the J gene lost 4 bases, with 16 bases spanning the gap. The CDR3 region is CASSSPGVAVTEAFF. In nucleotides, the CDR3 is TGTGCCAGCAGCTCTCCCGGTGTGGCGGTCACTGAAGCTTTCTTT.

This clone has only a few counts. The chain is built from TRBV7-2 and TRBJ2-1; no reliable D call. Germline CDR1 and CDR2: SGHTA and FQGNSA. Trimming pared 7 bases from V and 0 bases from J, leaving 10 bases between. This CDR3 is 14 amino acids long. CDR3 region: CASKTASSYNEQFF. The CDR3 DNA follows: TGTGCCAGCAAGACTGCGAGCTCCTACAATGAGCAGTTCTTC.

The chain has TRBV7-2 and TRBJ2-5, with 16 bases that match TRBD2. The germline V gene has CDR1 SGHTA and CDR2 FQGNSA. Unmatched junction bases numbered 9, after V lost 6 bases and J lost 11 bases. This CDR3 spans 15 amino acids. Here the CDR3 reads CASSGTSGRGFAQYF. DNA for the CDR3: TGTGCCAGCAGTGGGACTAGCGGGAGGGGATTCGCTCAGTACTTC.